The 19 T cell receptor beta chains below were found in one sample sequenced in a study of glioma-infiltrating T cells after dendritic cell vaccination. The sample's time point: after dendritic cell vaccination, including at tumor progression/relapse. Profiled with immunoSEQ multiplex PCR; TCRdb holds only in-frame clones, not every one. This sample has fewer than 70,000 clones, with 85% found just once. Sample: blood, taken after dendritic cell vaccination. These receptors all come from a human donor with glioblastoma.

The V gene is TRBV28, the J gene TRBJ1-2; a possible D gene is TRBD1 (6 bases). Germline V gene data show CDR1 as MDHEN and CDR2 as SYDVKM. With 3 bases removed from V and 8 bases from J, the gap between germline ends came to 16 bases. This CDR3 has 14 amino acids. The CDR3 loop reads CASSLDDRIIGYTF. In nucleotides, the CDR3 is TGTGCCAGCAGTTTGGATGACAGGATAATAGGCTACACCTTC.

V is TRBV28 and J is TRBJ2-7; 7 bases align to TRBD1. The CDR3 loop spans 18 amino acids. Germline loops: CDR1 MDHEN, CDR2 SYDVKM. V dropped 4 bases and J dropped 0; count of bases not matched to a gene: 15. The CDR3, as DNA: TGTGCCAGCAGTTACTCCCTGTGGACAGGCCGTCCCTCCTACGAGCAGTACTTC. Protein sequence: CASSYSLWTGRPSYEQYF. Looking up the rest from reference TRBV28 and TRBJ2-7 gives the full variable domain: DVKVTQSSRYLVKRTGEKVFLECVQDMDHENMFWYRQDPGLGLRLIYFSYDVKMKEKGDIPEGYSVSREKKERFSLILESASTNQTSMYLCASSYSLWTGRPSYEQYFGPGTRLTVT.

The V call is TRBV7-8, the J call TRBJ2-7, with TRBD2 matching 10 bases. Germline lookup yields CDR1 SGHVS and CDR2 FQNEAQ. Trimming removed 1 base from V and 4 bases from J; junction bases left unmatched: 7. This CDR3 contains 16 residues. CDR3 bases: TGTGCCAGCAGCTTAGACCAGCGGGGGGGCCGGTACGAGCAGTACTTC. Its translation is CASSLDQRGGRYEQYF.

The chain couples TRBV5-6 to TRBJ1-4, with 7 bases identical to TRBD1. J lost 8 bases, V lost 1 base, and 5 bases had no gene match. Germline loops: CDR1 SGHDT, CDR2 YYEEEE. There are 14 residues in the CDR3. The CDR3 protein is CASSLFRGAEKLFF. DNA of the CDR3: TGTGCCAGCAGCTTGTTCAGGGGGGCCGAAAAACTGTTTTTT.

Comments on this clone: The sample has other DNA sequences that encode this CDR3 too. The chain joins TRBV28 to TRBJ1-6; 7 bases match TRBD1. The germline gives CDR1 MDHEN, CDR2 SYDVKM. The CDR3 runs 15 residues. V lost 6 bases to trimming and J lost 13 bases; unmatched junction nucleotides: 15. The CDR3 DNA reads as TGTGCCAGCAGCCTGGGACAGAATCCCCAGTCCCCCCTCCACTTT. This gives the protein CASSLGQNPQSPLHF.

The chain links TRBV28 to TRBJ2-7; TRBD2 agrees at 10 bases. Germline V gene lookup returns CDR1 MDHEN and CDR2 SYDVKM. V dropped 5 bases and J dropped 3; count of bases not matched to a gene: 7. This CDR3 contains 15 residues. CDR3 nucleotide sequence: TGTGCCAGCAGTGCACCTAGCGGGGGTTACTACGAGCAGTACTTC. As protein: CASSAPSGGYYEQYF.

The chain uses TRBV10-3 and TRBJ2-5; 13 bases align to TRBD2. Trimming removed 2 bases from V and 5 bases from J; junction bases left unmatched: 11. Germline loops: CDR1 ENHRY, CDR2 SYGVKD. The CDR3 runs 18 residues. The CDR3 coding sequence is TGTGCCATCAGTGAGGGGGCCCTAGGACTAGCGGGGGTGGAGACCCAGTACTTC. Its protein is CAISEGALGLAGVETQYF.

The chain joins TRBV7-3 to TRBJ2-5; D possibly corresponds to TRBD1 (7 bases). V shed 4 bases and J shed 8 bases, with 14 bases lying between them. Per germline, CDR1 SGHTA and CDR2 FQGTGA. The CDR3 is made up of 13 amino acids. The CDR3 protein is CASSSTGRDTQYF. DNA of the CDR3: TGTGCCAGCAGCTCGACAGGGCGGGATACCCAGTACTTC.

The chain is built from TRBV6-5 and TRBJ2-5; 8 nucleotides agree with TRBD1. The DNA end favors TRBJ2-7, so the J call may be wrong. Germline V CDR1 and CDR2: MNHEY, SVGAGI. The CDR3 length is 16 residues. CDR3 coding DNA: TGTGCCAGCAGTTACGGAGGACAGGGCTCCTCCTACGAGCAGTACTTC. Encoded protein: CASSYGGQGSSYEQYF.

For this clone: Different DNA sequences within this sample yield the same CDR3. V is TRBV11-1 and J is TRBJ2-1, with a possible D match to TRBD2 (5 bases). This CDR3 contains 14 residues. V was cut by 0 bases and J by 3 bases, with 6 bases left in between. In germline, CDR1 is SGHAT, CDR2 FQDESV (reference sequence). In nucleotides, the CDR3 is TGTGCCAGCAGCTTAGCCGGGATCTACAATGAGCAGTTCTTC. It is translated as CASSLAGIYNEQFF.

This chain links TRBV5-1 with TRBJ1-6, with 7 bases aligning to TRBD1. Germline values: CDR1 SGHRS, CDR2 YFSETQ. With 0 bases clipped from V and 7 bases from J, the junction kept 10 bases outside the gene matches. This CDR3 comprises 17 residues. CDR3 bases: TGCGCCAGCAGCTTGGGGCACTCGGGACAGATGAATTCACCCCTCCACTTT. This translates into CASSLGHSGQMNSPLHF.

This chain links TRBV9 with TRBJ1-2; 10 nucleotides agree with TRBD1. Trimming removed 4 bases from V and 8 bases from J; junction bases left unmatched: 5. This CDR3 contains 13 residues. Germline V gene sequence: CDR1 SGDLS, CDR2 YYNGEE. The CDR3 nucleotides read TGTGCCAGCAGCTCCAGGACAGGGGGGGGCTACACCTTC. It yields the protein CASSSRTGGGYTF. The full variable domain, in which reference TRBV9 and TRBJ1-2 provide the parts outside the CDR3, is DSGVTQTPKHLITATGQRVTLRCSPRSGDLSVYWYQQSLDQGLQFLIQYYNGEERAKGNILERFSAQQFPDLHSELNLSSLELGDSALYFCASSSRTGGGYTFGSGTRLTVV.

This clone was observed once. The rearrangement links TRBV2 to TRBJ2-7; 8 nucleotides agree with TRBD1. The CDR3 is 13 amino acids. V was clipped by 4 bases and J by 6 bases; unmatched bases: 5. The germline gives CDR1 SNHLY, CDR2 FYNNEI. CDR3 nucleotides: TGTGCCAGCAGTGCGACAGGGGCCGGCGAGCAGTACTTC. It is translated as CASSATGAGEQYF.

This chain uses TRBV25-1 with TRBJ2-1; 7 positions agree with TRBD2. In germline, CDR1 is MGHDK, CDR2 SYGVNS. With 10 bases clipped from V and 3 bases from J, the junction kept 9 bases outside the gene matches. The CDR3 extends over 14 amino acids. The CDR3 DNA follows: TGTGCCACCAACGGGCGGGGGAGCTACAATGAGCAGTTCTTC. Translating it yields CATNGRGSYNEQFF.

V gene TRBV7-9 combines with J gene TRBJ1-2; a possible D gene is TRBD1 (6 bases). There are 13 residues in the CDR3. V gave up 1 base and J gave up 6 bases, with 9 bases separating them. Germline-derived CDR1 and CDR2 are SEHNR and FQNEAQ (reference sequence). The CDR3 protein is CASSLGAGDGYTF. The CDR3 DNA reads as TGTGCCAGCAGCTTAGGGGCAGGGGATGGCTACACCTTC.

This chain connects TRBV29-1 to TRBJ2-5; 7 nucleotides match TRBD1. Unmatched junction bases numbered 16, after V lost 4 bases and J lost 5 bases. Looked up from germline, CDR1 is SQVTM and CDR2 is ANQGSEA. The CDR3 has 16 residues. The CDR3 DNA sequence: TGCAGCGTTGGGCAGTTAACAGGGGACCTTTTGGAGACCCAGTACTTC. It is translated as CSVGQLTGDLLETQYF.

This chain uses TRBV4-1 with TRBJ2-7, with TRBD1 as a possible D gene (6 bases). CDR3 length: 15 residues. Germline-derived CDR1 and CDR2 are MGHRA and YSYEKL. The germline V and J ends were trimmed by 5 bases and 7 bases, with 21 bases remaining between them. Here the CDR3 reads CASSIRQDRSGEQYF. In DNA form, the CDR3 reads TGCGCCAGCAGCATCCGACAGGACCGATCGGGAGAGCAGTACTTC.

V usage is TRBV4-1 and J usage is TRBJ2-7; tentative D call: TRBD2 (6 bases). Germline CDR1 is MGHRA and CDR2 is YSYEKL. The CDR3 loop spans 12 amino acids. Trimming cost V 4 bases and J 5 bases, with 9 bases left between them. CDR3 nucleotides: TGCGCCAGCAGCCTGCGGGGCGACGAGCAGTACTTC. Amino acid sequence: CASSLRGDEQYF.

The chain couples TRBV10-3 to TRBJ1-2; D not certain. The CDR3 consists of 13 residues. Germline V gives CDR1 ENHRY, CDR2 SYGVKD. Trimming shortened V by 5 bases and J by 1 base, and 8 bases separated the two germline ends. CDR3 amino acids: CAISKTDNYGYTF. The CDR3 coding sequence is TGTGCCATCAGTAAAACAGATAACTATGGCTACACCTTC.